This T cell receptor beta chain was identified during a study of blood T cell repertoires in COVID-19. Study-wide background: Acute-phase and convalescent COVID-19 samples originated in the United States, Italy and Spain. The analysed material was cDNA or gDNA that came from T cells, B-cell-depleted T cells, or PBMCs.

The CDR3 totals 16 residues. From germline, CDR1 is MNHEY and CDR2 SVGAGI. V lost 4 bases to trimming and J lost 6 bases; unmatched junction nucleotides: 7. Original data processing: Estimated nucleated cell counts came from reference gene primer amplification. Clones were sequenced by immunoSEQ multiplex PCR, and TCRdb holds only the in-frame ones, with some missing. Clone size and the V and J calls come from that table; the DNA yielded D and trimming. The table includes about 120,000 clones, 85% to 90% detected once. The V and J genes are TRBV6-5 and TRBJ2-1; TRBD2 matches at 12 bases. The sequenced sample was peripheral blood. The TCR comes from a man between 65 and 85 years old with active or convalescent COVID-19. DNA of the CDR3: TGTGCCAGCAGTTCGGTGACTAGCGGGAGTGGCAATGAGCAGTTCTTC. Protein product: CASSSVTSGSGNEQFF.